The 10 T cell receptor beta chains below were found in one sample sequenced in a study of blood T cells in healthy people across ages. With a J-beta primer mix and a sample-barcoded 5' primer, a second PCR ran roughly 6 to 11 cycles. TCRdb independently ran MiXCR on the 5' RACE reads; one entry per CDR3 protein. The sample records hundreds of thousands of distinct CDR3 sequences, around 50% being singletons. The material sequenced was blood. The receptors originated from a man between 40 and 49 years old in good health.

The rearrangement links TRBV6-5 to TRBJ2-5; D is perhaps TRBD1 or TRBD2 (5 bases each). The CDR3 spans 12 residues. V was pared by 2 bases and J by 11 bases, with 12 bases between. Germline V lookup: CDR1 MNHEY, CDR2 SVGAGI. The CDR3 DNA reads as TGTGCCAGCAGTTACGAGGGGCGCCTGCAGTACTTC. Its protein product is CASSYEGRLQYF.

The gene calls are TRBV29-1 and TRBJ2-3; 7 bases line up with TRBD1. The germline V gene encodes CDR1 SQVTM and CDR2 ANQGSEA. This CDR3 has 14 amino acids. With 7 bases clipped from V and 6 bases from J, the junction kept 13 bases outside the gene matches. The CDR3 sequence: CSGRQGSSGDTQYF. CDR3 nucleotide sequence: TGCAGCGGTCGACAGGGATCCTCCGGGGATACGCAGTATTTT.

The chain combines TRBV5-1 with TRBJ2-1, with D perhaps matching TRBD2 (5 bases). Trimming cost V 1 base and J 7 bases, with 15 bases left between them. There are 15 residues in the CDR3. CDR1 and CDR2 from the germline V gene are SGHRS and YFSETQ. The CDR3 region has the DNA TGCGCCAGCAGCTTGACTAGTCTAGCCGCTAATGAGCAGTTCTTC. It translates to CASSLTSLAANEQFF.

V and J are TRBV12-3 or TRBV12-4 and TRBJ2-7, with 8 bases aligning to TRBD1. V lost 6 bases, J lost 0 bases, and 4 bases stayed unmatched. This CDR3 contains 14 residues. The CDR3 DNA sequence: TGTGCCAGCAGACGGGACAGGACCTCCTACGAGCAGTACTTC. Its translation: CASRRDRTSYEQYF.

The chain joins TRBV20-1 to TRBJ2-7; TRBD2 might be the D (6 bases). The CDR3 covers 15 residues. Germline CDR1 is DFQATT and CDR2 is SNEGSKA (reference sequence). The V end lost 0 bases, the J end lost 0 bases, and 12 bases lay between the germline ends. CDR3 DNA: TGCAGTGCTAGAGATTCGACTAGGTCCTCCTACGAGCAGTACTTC. Amino acids: CSARDSTRSSYEQYF.

The CDR3: CASTTEGLLQETQYF. CDR3 DNA: TGTGCCAGCACCACAGAAGGGCTCCTCCAAGAGACCCAGTACTTC. V is TRBV2 and J is TRBJ2-5; unclear D gene. Per the germline V gene, CDR1 is SNHLY and CDR2 is FYNNEI. V lost 7 bases to trimming and J lost 1 base, with 16 bases between them. The length of the CDR3 is 15 residues.

The chain joins TRBV4-2 to TRBJ2-7; D may match TRBD1 or TRBD2 (5 bases each). This CDR3 contains 13 residues. Germline V lookup: CDR1 LGHNA, CDR2 YNFKEQ. V was clipped by 1 base and J by 12 bases, with 16 bases between them. CDR3 region: CASSQGSGEGRYF. The CDR3 bases are TGTGCCAGCAGCCAAGGGTCTGGCGAGGGGAGGTACTTC.

The chain has TRBV5-1 and TRBJ2-5; 9 positions match TRBD1. The CDR3 spans 16 residues. The ends lost 0 bases at V and 1 base at J; junction bases unmatched: 4. Germline loops: CDR1 SGHRS, CDR2 YFSETQ. CDR3 region: CASSLAGTGSQETQYF. In nucleotides, the CDR3 is TGCGCCAGCAGCTTGGCCGGGACAGGGAGCCAAGAGACCCAGTACTTC.

The chain uses TRBV29-1 and TRBJ2-1; the D gene could be TRBD1 or TRBD2 (5 bases each). V was clipped by 7 bases and J by 2 bases, with 18 bases between them. In germline, CDR1 is SQVTM, CDR2 ANQGSEA. The CDR3 is made up of 15 amino acids. The DNA of the CDR3 is TGCAGCGCCACCGGGCCTGGGGGAACCTACAATGAGCAGTTCTTC. It is translated as CSATGPGGTYNEQFF.

This clonotype occurred a few times. As DNA, the CDR3 is TGTGCCAGCAGCCCACAGAGCGGGAGGAGCTCCTACGAGCAGTACTTC. Translated, it gives CASSPQSGRSSYEQYF. The chain uses TRBV7-2 and TRBJ2-7; 9 bases are shared with TRBD2. Trimming took 5 bases from V and 0 from J; bases not matched to a gene: 8. The CDR3 runs to 16 residues. Germline V gene data show CDR1 as SGHTA and CDR2 as FQGNSA.